This T cell receptor beta chain was retrieved from a study of response to subunit inactivated influenza vaccine. Study conclusions and caveats: The authors suggested that every seasonal influenza vaccination recruits few new T cells.

TCRdb used MiXCR to reprocess the RT-PCR reads, holding one entry per CDR3 protein. The repertoire holds about 500,000 distinct CDR3 sequences, with 16% as singletons. The length of the CDR3 is 17 residues. With 0 bases clipped from V and 7 bases from J, the junction kept 7 bases outside the gene matches. Germline V gene sequence: CDR1 MGHRA, CDR2 YSYEKL. As concerns this clonotype: Its antigen is undetermined.

The sequence was collected from a man between 50 and 70 years old who received an inactivated influenza vaccine. The gene calls are TRBV4-1 and TRBJ2-1; 12 bases agree with TRBD2. This specimen was CD4+ T cells sorted from PBMCs, taken roughly 24 months after vaccination. The CDR3 loop is CASSQERLAGGHNEQFF. The DNA for the CDR3 is TGCGCCAGCAGCCAAGAACGCCTAGCGGGGGGGCATAATGAGCAGTTCTTC.